The 2 T cell receptor beta chains reported below all come from one sample, sequenced in a study of beta chain features in type 1 diabetes. As every portion of the isolated RNA was reverse transcribed, the sequencing read expressed TCRB transcripts. TCRdb keeps only in-frame clones here, not all; method: immunoSEQ multiplex PCR. Here the sample spans 130,000 or so clones, 7.5% to 9.5% being singletons. These receptors' targets are unknown. Study results and limitations: A moderate, significant TCRB CDR3 shortening appeared in type 1 diabetes across four CD4+ subsets.

What was sequenced was central memory CD4+ T cells from blood. The receptors were gathered from a man aged 25 to 40 with type 1 diabetes.

This clone showed up just a few times. A read error may produce the germline difference seen at one junction end. J is TRBJ1-2 and V is TRBV4-1; TRBD1 matches at 7 bases. This CDR3 contains 14 residues. The germline gives CDR1 MGHRA, CDR2 YSYEKL. CDR3 coding DNA: TGTGCCAGCAGCCAAGGGACAGATAACTATGGCTACACCTTC. Translated: CASSQGTDNYGYTF.

The rearrangement uses TRBV5-1 and TRBJ2-1; D possibly corresponds to TRBD1 (6 bases). Germline CDR1 is SGHRS and CDR2 is YFSETQ. V dropped 1 base and J dropped 6 bases, with 8 bases sitting between them. The CDR3 extends over 13 amino acids. CDR3 nucleotides: TGCGCCAGCAGCTTGACAGGGTCCAATGAGCAGTTCTTC. This codes for CASSLTGSNEQFF. Looking up the rest from reference TRBV5-1 and TRBJ2-1 gives the full variable domain: KAGVTQTPRYLIKTRGQQVTLSCSPISGHRSVSWYQQTPGQGLQFLFEYFSETQRNKGNFPGRFSGRQFSNSRSEMNVSTLELGDSALYLCASSLTGSNEQFFGPGTRLTVL.